Listed here are 11 T cell receptor beta chains from one sample, sequenced in a study of PD-L1 blockade in urothelial cancer. Only in-frame clones appear in the TCRdb table, and some are missing; sequencing was by immunoSEQ multiplex PCR. There are roughly 90,000 clones in the sample; 89% occur only once, and over 0.95% lies in the top ten. The time point here: pretreatment peripheral blood. Here the sequenced sample was PBMCs, taken around atezolizumab (anti-PD-L1) treatment. All receptors come from an elderly woman with urothelial cancer.

The genes are TRBV6-5 and TRBJ1-1, with 7 positions matching TRBD1. Per germline, CDR1 MNHEY and CDR2 SVGAGI. Trimming cost V 9 bases and J 5 bases; bases outside gene matches: 9. CDR3 length: 13 amino acids. The CDR3 nucleotides are TGTGCCAGTAGACAGGGTCAGAGAACTGAAGCTTTCTTT. Translation: CASRQGQRTEAFF.

The chain employs TRBV19 and TRBJ1-4; 8 nucleotides line up with TRBD1. V was clipped by 5 bases and J by 7 bases; unmatched bases: 6. CDR3 length equals 14 residues. Germline values: CDR1 LNHDA, CDR2 SQIVND (reference sequence). The CDR3 bases are TGTGCCAGTAGTGGGACAGGCTGGAGTGAAAAACTGTTTTTT. Residues: CASSGTGWSEKLFF.

The rearrangement joins TRBV29-1 to TRBJ1-1; TRBD1 might be the D (5 bases). The CDR3 is 11 residues long. Trimming took off 2 bases at V and 10 bases at J, with 11 bases between the two ends. CDR1 is SQVTM and CDR2 is ANQGSEA in the germline V gene. CDR3 protein: CSVEKVDRAFF. The CDR3 DNA reads as TGCAGCGTTGAAAAGGTCGACAGAGCTTTCTTT.

The gene calls are TRBV19 and TRBJ2-6; D not resolved. In germline, CDR1 is LNHDA, CDR2 SQIVND (reference sequence). V shed 3 bases and J shed 2 bases, with 5 bases lying between them. The CDR3 sequence is 14 residues long. The CDR3 sequence: CASSMQAGANVLTF. In nucleotides, the CDR3 is TGTGCCAGTAGTATGCAGGCTGGGGCCAACGTCCTGACTTTC.

The chain employs TRBV2 and TRBJ1-1, with a possible D match to TRBD1 (5 bases). The CDR3 contains 15 residues. Per the germline V gene, CDR1 is SNHLY and CDR2 is FYNNEI. The V end was cut by 5 bases, the J end by 0 bases, with 13 bases between. CDR3 nucleotide sequence: TGTGCCAGCAGTTCCTCGACAGAGATGAACACTGAAGCTTTCTTT. Translating it yields CASSSSTEMNTEAFF.

This chain links TRBV12-2 with TRBJ2-7; no DNA check was done on the table's D call, TRBD2. TRBV12-2 is given as a pseudogene. The CDR3 spans 15 residues. For the CDR3, the DNA is TGTGCAAGTCGCTTAGCAACTAGCGGGGCCTACGAGCAGTACTTC. It translates to CASRLATSGAYEQYF.

This chain links TRBV6-6 with TRBJ1-1; no definite D call. CDR3 length: 14 amino acids. Looked up from germline, CDR1 is MNHNY and CDR2 is SVGAGI (reference sequence). V lost 10 bases, J lost 0 bases, and 15 bases lay in between. The CDR3 here is CATHPAGMNTEAFF. CDR3 DNA: TGTGCCACCCACCCGGCGGGGATGAACACTGAAGCTTTCTTT.

The CDR3 spells CASSFRGLNEQYF. The DNA for the CDR3 is TGTGCCAGCAGCTTCAGGGGGCTTAACGAGCAGTACTTC. The rearrangement joins TRBV5-5 to TRBJ2-7; 8 nucleotides align to TRBD1. Germline CDR1 and CDR2: SGHKS and YYEKEE (reference sequence). This CDR3 spans 13 amino acids. J lost 5 bases, V lost 2 bases, and 3 bases had no gene match. Full variable domain (missing parts from reference TRBV5-5 and TRBJ2-7): DAGVTQSPTHLIKTRGQQVTLRCSPISGHKSVSWYQQVLGQGPQFIFQYYEKEERGRGNFPDRFSARQFPNYSSELNVNALLLGDSALYLCASSFRGLNEQYFGPGTRLTVT.

The chain couples TRBV7-6 to TRBJ1-2; D gene unclear. The V gene lost 1 base and the J gene lost 2 bases, with 5 bases spanning the gap. The CDR3 has 13 residues. CDR1 SGHVS and CDR2 FNYEAQ come from the germline V gene. DNA for the CDR3: TGTGCCAGCAGCTTAGGAGTAAACTATGGCTACACCTTC. This codes for CASSLGVNYGYTF.

The chain is built from TRBV27 and TRBJ2-2; tentative D call: TRBD1 (5 bases). The CDR3 is 12 residues long. V was clipped by 6 bases and J by 5 bases, with 7 bases between them. Germline lookup yields CDR1 MNHEY and CDR2 SMNVEV (reference sequence). The CDR3 loop is CASSPGTGELFF. As DNA, the CDR3 is TGTGCCAGCAGCCCAGGGACCGGGGAGCTGTTTTTT.

The chain joins TRBV21-1 to TRBJ1-5; the DNA was not used to check the table's D call, TRBD1. TRBV21-1 is a pseudogene. The length of the CDR3 is 16 residues. The CDR3 DNA reads as TGTGCCAGCAGCAAAGTGTTAAGACAGGGAACTCAGCCCCAGCATTTT. This gives the protein CASSKVLRQGTQPQHF.